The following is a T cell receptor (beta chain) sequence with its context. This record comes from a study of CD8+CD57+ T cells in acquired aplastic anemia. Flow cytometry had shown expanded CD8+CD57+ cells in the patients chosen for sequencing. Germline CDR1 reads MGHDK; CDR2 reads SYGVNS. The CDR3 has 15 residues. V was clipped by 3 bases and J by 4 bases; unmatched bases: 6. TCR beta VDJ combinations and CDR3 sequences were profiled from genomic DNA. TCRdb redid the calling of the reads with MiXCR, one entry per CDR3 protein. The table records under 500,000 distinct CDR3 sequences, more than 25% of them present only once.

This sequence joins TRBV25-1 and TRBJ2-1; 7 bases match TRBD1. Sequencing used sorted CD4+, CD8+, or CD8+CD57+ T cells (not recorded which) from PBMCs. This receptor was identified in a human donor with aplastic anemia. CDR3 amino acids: CASSDRDRRYNEQFF. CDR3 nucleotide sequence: TGTGCCAGCAGTGACCGGGACAGACGATACAATGAGCAGTTCTTC.